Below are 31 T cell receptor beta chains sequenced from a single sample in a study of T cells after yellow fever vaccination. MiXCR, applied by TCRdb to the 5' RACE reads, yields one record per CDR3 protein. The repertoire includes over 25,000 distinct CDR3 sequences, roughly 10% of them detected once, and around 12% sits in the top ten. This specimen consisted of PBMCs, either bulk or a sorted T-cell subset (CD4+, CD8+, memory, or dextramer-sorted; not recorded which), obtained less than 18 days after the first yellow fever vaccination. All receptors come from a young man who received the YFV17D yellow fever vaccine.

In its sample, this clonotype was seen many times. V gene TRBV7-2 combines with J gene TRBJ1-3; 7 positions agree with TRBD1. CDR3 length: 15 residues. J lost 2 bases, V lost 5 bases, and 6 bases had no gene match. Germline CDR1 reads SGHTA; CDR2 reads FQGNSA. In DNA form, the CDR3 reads TGTGCCAGCAGCCTCTCCGGGACAGCTGGAAACACCATATATTTT. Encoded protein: CASSLSGTAGNTIYF.

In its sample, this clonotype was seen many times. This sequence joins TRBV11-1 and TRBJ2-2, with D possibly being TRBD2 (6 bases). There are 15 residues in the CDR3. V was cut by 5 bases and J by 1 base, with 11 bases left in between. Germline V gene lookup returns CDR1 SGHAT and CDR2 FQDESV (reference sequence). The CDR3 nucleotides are TGTGCCAGCAGCCCCCGGGACTGGAACACCGGGGAGCTGTTTTTT. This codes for CASSPRDWNTGELFF.

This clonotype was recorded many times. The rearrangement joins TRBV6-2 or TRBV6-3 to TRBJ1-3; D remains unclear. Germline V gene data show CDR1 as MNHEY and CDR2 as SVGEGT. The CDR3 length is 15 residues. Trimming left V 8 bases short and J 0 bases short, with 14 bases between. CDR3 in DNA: TGTGCCAGCGGGCGGAGGAGATCCTCTGGAAACACCATATATTTT. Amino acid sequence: CASGRRRSSGNTIYF.

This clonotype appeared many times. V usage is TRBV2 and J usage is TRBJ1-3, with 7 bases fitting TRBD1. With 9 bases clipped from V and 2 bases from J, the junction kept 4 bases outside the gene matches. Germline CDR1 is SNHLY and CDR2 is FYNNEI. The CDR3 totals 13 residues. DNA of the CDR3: TGTGCCAGTAACGGACAGGCTGGAAACACCATATATTTT. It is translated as CASNGQAGNTIYF.

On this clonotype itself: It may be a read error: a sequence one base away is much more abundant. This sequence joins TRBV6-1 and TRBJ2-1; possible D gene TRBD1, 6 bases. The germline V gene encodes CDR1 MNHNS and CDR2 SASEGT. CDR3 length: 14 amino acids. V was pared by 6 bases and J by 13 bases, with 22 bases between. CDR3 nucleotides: TGTGCCAGCAGGAAGACACAGGGATTCGGTGATCAGTTCTTC. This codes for CASRKTQGFGDQFF.

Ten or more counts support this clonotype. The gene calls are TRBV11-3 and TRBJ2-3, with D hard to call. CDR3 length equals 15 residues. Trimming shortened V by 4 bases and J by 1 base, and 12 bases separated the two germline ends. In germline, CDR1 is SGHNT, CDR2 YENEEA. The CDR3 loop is CASSSNGRGTDTQYF. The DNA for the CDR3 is TGTGCCAGCAGCTCAAACGGCCGAGGCACAGATACGCAGTATTTT.

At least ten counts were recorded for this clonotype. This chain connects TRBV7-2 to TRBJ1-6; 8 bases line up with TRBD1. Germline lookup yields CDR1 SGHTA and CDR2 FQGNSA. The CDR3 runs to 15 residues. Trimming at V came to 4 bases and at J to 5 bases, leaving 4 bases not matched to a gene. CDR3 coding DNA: TGTGCCAGCAGCTGGGGACAGGCCGATAATTCACCCCTCCACTTT. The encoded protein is CASSWGQADNSPLHF.

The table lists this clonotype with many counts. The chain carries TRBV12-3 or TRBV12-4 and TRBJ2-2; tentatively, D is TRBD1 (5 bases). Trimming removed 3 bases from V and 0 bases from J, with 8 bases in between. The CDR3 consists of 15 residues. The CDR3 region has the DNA TGTGCCAGCAGTTTCCGGACACCGAACACCGGGGAGCTGTTTTTT. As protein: CASSFRTPNTGELFF.

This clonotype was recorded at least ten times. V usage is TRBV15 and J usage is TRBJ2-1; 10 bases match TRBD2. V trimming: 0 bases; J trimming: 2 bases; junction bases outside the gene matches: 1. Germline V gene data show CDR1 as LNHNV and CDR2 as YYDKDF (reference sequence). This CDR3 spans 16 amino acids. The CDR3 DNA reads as TGTGCCACCAGCAGAGAGAGCGGGGGGGCCTACAATGAGCAGTTCTTC. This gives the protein CATSRESGGAYNEQFF.

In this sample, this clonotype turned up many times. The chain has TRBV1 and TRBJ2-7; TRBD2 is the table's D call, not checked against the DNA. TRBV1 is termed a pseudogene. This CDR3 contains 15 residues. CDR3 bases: TGCACCAGCAGCTTCACTATAGCGGGGGAATACGAGCAGTACTTC. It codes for CTSSFTIAGEYEQYF.

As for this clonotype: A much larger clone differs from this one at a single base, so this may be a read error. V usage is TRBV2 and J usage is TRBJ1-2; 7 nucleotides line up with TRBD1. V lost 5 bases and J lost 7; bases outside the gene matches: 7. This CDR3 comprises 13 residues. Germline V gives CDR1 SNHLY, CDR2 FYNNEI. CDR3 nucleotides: TGTGCCAGCAGTCGGGACAGCTTCTTTGGCTACACCTTC. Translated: CASSRDSFFGYTF.

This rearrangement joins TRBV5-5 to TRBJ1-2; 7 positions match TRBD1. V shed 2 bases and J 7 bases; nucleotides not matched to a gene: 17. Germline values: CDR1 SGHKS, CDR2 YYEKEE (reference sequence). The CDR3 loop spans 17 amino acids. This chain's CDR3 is CASSFTGDSNLSGGYTF. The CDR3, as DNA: TGTGCCAGCAGCTTCACCGGGGACAGTAACCTGTCTGGTGGCTACACCTTC.

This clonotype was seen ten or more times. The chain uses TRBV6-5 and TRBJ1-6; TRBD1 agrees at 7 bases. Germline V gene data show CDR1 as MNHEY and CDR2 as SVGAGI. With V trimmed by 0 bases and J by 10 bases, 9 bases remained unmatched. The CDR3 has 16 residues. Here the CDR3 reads CASSYSLLQGKSPLHF. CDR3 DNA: TGTGCCAGCAGTTACTCCTTGCTACAGGGGAAGTCACCCCTCCACTTT.

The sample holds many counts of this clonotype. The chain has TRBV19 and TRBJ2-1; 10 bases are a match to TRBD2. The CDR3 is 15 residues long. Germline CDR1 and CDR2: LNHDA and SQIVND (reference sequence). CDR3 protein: CASSRTSGEYNEQFF. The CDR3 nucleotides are TGTGCGAGTTCTAGGACTAGCGGAGAGTACAATGAGCAGTTCTTC.

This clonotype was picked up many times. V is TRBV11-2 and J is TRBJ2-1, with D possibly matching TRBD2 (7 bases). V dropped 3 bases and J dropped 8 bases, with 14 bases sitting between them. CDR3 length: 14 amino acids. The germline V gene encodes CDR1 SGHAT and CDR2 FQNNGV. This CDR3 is CASSFRTRGDEQFF. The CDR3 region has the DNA TGTGCCAGCAGCTTCCGGACTAGGGGGGATGAGCAGTTCTTC.

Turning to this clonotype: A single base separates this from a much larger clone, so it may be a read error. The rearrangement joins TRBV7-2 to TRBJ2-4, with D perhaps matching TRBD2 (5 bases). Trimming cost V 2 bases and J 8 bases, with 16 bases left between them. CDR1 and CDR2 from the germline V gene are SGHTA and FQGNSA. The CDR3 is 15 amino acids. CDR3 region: CASSLPSWGSYIQYF. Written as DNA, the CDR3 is TGTGCCAGCAGCTTACCTAGCTGGGGTTCATACATTCAGTACTTC.

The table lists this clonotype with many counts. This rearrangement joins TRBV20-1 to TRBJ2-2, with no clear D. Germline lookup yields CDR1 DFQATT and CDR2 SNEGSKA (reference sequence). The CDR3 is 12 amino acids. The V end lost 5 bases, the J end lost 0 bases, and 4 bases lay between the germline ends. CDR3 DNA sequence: TGCAGTGCTCTGACGAACACCGGGGAGCTGTTTTTT. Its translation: CSALTNTGELFF.

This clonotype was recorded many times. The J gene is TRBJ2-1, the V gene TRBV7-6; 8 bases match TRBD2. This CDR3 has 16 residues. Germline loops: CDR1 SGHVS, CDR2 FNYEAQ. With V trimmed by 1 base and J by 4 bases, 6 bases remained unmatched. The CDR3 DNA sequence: TGTGCCAGCAGCTTAGACCGAGCGGGGGCTTACAATGAGCAGTTCTTC. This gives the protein CASSLDRAGAYNEQFF.

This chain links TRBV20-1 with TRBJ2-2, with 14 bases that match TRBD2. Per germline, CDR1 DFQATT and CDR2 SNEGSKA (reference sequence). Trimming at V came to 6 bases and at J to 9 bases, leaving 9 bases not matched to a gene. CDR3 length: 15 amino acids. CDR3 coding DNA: TGCAGTGCACGGGGACTAGCGGGGGTAGGCTGGGAGCTGTTTTTT. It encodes CSARGLAGVGWELFF.

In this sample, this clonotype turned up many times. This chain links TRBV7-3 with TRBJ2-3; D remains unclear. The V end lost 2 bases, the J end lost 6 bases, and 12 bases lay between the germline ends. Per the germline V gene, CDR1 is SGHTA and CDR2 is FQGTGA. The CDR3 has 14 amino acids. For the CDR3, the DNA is TGTGCCAGCAGCTTAGGATCTACCAAGGATACGCAGTATTTT. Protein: CASSLGSTKDTQYF.

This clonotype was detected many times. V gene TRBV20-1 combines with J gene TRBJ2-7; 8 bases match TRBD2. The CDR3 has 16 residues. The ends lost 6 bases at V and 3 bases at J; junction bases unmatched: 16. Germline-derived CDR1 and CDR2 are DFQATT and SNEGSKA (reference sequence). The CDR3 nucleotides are TGCAGTGCAGCCTCCCCTGTAAGCGGGGGAGTCTACGAGCAGTACTTC. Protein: CSAASPVSGGVYEQYF.

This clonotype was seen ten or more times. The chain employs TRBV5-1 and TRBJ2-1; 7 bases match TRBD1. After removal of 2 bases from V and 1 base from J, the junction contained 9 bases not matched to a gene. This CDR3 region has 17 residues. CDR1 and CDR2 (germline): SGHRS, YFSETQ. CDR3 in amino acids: CASSLLTGIGSYNEQFF. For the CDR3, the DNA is TGCGCCAGCAGCTTACTGACAGGGATAGGATCCTACAATGAGCAGTTCTTC.

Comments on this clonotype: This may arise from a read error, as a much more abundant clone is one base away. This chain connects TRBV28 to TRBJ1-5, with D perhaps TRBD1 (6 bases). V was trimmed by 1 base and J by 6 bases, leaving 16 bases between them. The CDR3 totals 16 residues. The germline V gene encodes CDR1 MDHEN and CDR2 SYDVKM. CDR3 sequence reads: CASSLYSGHGSQPQHF. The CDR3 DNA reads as TGTGCCAGCAGTTTATATTCGGGACATGGGAGTCAGCCCCAGCATTTT.

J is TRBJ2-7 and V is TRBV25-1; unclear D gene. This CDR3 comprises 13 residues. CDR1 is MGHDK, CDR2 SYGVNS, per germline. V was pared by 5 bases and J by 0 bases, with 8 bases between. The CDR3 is CASSSPSSYEQYV. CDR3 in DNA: TGTGCCAGCAGTTCCCCGAGCTCCTACGAGCAGTACGTC.

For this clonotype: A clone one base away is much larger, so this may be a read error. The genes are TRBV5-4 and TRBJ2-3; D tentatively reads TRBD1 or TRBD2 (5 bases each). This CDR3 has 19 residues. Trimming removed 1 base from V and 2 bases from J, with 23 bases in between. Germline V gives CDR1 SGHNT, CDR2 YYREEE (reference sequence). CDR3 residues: CASSLRPPGRVGDTDTQYF. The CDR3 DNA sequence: TGTGCCAGCAGCTTGCGACCACCCGGGCGGGTGGGGGACACAGATACGCAGTATTTT.

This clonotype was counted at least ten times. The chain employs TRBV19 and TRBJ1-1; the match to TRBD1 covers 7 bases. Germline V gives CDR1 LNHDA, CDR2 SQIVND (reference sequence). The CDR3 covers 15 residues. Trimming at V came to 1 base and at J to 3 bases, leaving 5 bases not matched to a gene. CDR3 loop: CASSIARDRDTEAFF. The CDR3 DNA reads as TGTGCCAGTAGTATAGCCCGAGACAGGGACACTGAAGCTTTCTTT.

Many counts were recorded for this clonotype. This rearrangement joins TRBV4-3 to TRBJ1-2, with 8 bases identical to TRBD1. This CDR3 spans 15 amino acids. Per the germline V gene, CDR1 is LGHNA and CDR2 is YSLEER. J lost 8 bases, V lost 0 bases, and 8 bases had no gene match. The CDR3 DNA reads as TGCGCCAGCAGCCAAGATGGACAGGGCCAAAGGGGCTACACCTTC. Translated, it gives CASSQDGQGQRGYTF.

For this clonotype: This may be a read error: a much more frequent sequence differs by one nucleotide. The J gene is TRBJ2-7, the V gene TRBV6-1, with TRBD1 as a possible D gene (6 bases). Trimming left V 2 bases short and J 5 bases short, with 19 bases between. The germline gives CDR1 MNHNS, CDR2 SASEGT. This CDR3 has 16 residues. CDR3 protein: CASSELPGVGLHEQYF. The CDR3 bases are TGTGCCAGCAGTGAACTCCCAGGGGTAGGTCTCCACGAGCAGTACTTC.

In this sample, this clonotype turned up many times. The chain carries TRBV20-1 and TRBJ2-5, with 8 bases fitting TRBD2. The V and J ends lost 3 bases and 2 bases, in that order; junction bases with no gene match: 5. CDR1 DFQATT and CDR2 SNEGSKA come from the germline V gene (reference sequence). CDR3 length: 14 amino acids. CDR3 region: CSARSGSSQETQYF. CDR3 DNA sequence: TGCAGTGCTAGGAGCGGGAGCTCACAAGAGACCCAGTACTTC.

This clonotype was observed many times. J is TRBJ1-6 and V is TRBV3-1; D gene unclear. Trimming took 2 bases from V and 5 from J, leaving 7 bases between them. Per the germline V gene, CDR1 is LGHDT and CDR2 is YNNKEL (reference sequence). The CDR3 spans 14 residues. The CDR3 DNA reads TGTGCCAGCAGCCAACGAGACAATAATTCACCCCTCCACTTT. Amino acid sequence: CASSQRDNNSPLHF.

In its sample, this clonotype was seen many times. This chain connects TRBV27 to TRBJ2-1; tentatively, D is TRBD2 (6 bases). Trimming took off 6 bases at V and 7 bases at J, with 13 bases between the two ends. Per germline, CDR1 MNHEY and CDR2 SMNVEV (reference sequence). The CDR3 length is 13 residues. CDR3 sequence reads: CASSRAGWNEQFF. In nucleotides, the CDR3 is TGTGCCAGCAGCCGTGCGGGGTGGAATGAGCAGTTCTTC.